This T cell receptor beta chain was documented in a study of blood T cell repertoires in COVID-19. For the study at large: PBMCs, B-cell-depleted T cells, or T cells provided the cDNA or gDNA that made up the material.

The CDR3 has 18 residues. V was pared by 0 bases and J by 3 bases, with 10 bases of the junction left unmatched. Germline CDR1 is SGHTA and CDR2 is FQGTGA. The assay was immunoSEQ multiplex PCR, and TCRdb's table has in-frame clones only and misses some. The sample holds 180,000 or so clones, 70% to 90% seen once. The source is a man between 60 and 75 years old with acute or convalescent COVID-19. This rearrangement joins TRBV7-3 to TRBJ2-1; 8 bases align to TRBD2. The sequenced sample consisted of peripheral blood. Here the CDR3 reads CASSLTPGLGTVYNEQFF. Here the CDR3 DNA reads TGTGCCAGCAGCTTAACTCCGGGACTAGGTACGGTCTACAATGAGCAGTTCTTC.